This section outlines one T cell receptor beta chain sequence together with its context. Its target is unknown. A second PCR of about 7 to 12 cycles used a sample-barcoded 5' primer and a J-beta primer mix. From the 5' RACE reads, TCRdb called clonotypes with MiXCR, one entry per CDR3 protein. Altogether hundreds of thousands of distinct CDR3 sequences are present, roughly 50% being singletons, with the ten largest covering about two fifths. This record comes from a study of blood T cells in healthy people across ages. Study findings and constraints: Estimated diversity, derived from one million T cells, was regarded as an underestimate. No one knew whether donors had CMV, which possibly confounded expanded clonotype changes.

This CDR3 is 14 amino acids long. Losses at the gene ends were 6 bases for V and 3 bases for J; bases not matched to a gene: 7. Per the germline V gene, CDR1 is SGHRS and CDR2 is YFSETQ. The receptor was isolated from a man aged 60-69 years in good health. The sample consisted of blood. The genes are TRBV5-1 and TRBJ2-5, with TRBD1 matching over 8 bases. CDR3 residues: CASNSGQGEETQYF. CDR3 bases: TGCGCCAGCAACTCCGGACAGGGTGAAGAGACCCAGTACTTC.